Below, 10 T cell receptor beta chains from the same sample are listed, as sequenced in a study of beta chain features in type 1 diabetes. Notes on the study in general: For Type 1 diabetes patients, all four CD4+ subsets carried TCRB CDR3s that were moderately but significantly shorter.

Their target antigens are unknown. Of the isolated RNA, all was reverse transcribed, and so the sequenced material was expressed TCRB transcripts. Measured with immunoSEQ multiplex PCR; TCRdb has only the in-frame clones, and not every one. This table has roughly 290,000 clones, over 12% appearing once. What was sequenced was naive CD4+ T cells from blood. The receptors here all came from a man between 18 and 35 years old with type 1 diabetes.

This clone turned up a few times. The chain couples TRBV23-1 to TRBJ2-3; a weak D match, TRBD2 (5 bases). TRBV23-1 is sorted into the ORF group, with uncertain function. CDR3 size: 14 residues. The ends were cut back, 9 bases at V and 2 bases at J, with 15 bases in the middle. This CDR3 reads CASSRGLTTDTQYF. As DNA, the CDR3 is TGCGCCAGTTCTCGCGGGCTAACCACAGATACGCAGTATTTT.

This clone showed up just a few times. This chain connects TRBV5-1 to TRBJ2-1; D is possibly TRBD1 (5 bases). The CDR3 spans 14 residues. Per germline, CDR1 SGHRS and CDR2 YFSETQ. Trimming took off 2 bases at V and 5 bases at J, with 11 bases between the two ends. The CDR3 DNA follows: TGCGCCAGCAGCTTTATGGACACCAACAATGAGCAGTTCTTC. Translated: CASSFMDTNNEQFF.

The chain couples TRBV28 to TRBJ2-5; TRBD2 might be the D (6 bases). Germline CDR1 is MDHEN and CDR2 is SYDVKM. The germline V and J ends were trimmed by 2 bases and 9 bases, with 13 bases remaining between them. This CDR3 is built from 13 residues. CDR3: CASSLGAPGAQYF. The CDR3 DNA follows: TGTGCCAGCAGTTTAGGGGCCCCGGGGGCCCAGTACTTC. Using reference TRBV28 and TRBJ2-5 for the parts outside the CDR3, the full variable domain is DVKVTQSSRYLVKRTGEKVFLECVQDMDHENMFWYRQDPGLGLRLIYFSYDVKMKEKGDIPEGYSVSREKKERFSLILESASTNQTSMYLCASSLGAPGAQYFGPGTRLLVL.

The chain combines TRBV10-2 with TRBJ2-7, with D uncertain. V was clipped by 4 bases and J by 3 bases, with 10 bases between them. This CDR3 has 13 residues. Germline CDR1 WSHSY, CDR2 SAAADI. This CDR3 reads CASSAREDYEQYF. CDR3 sequence (DNA): TGCGCCAGCAGTGCACGCGAGGACTACGAGCAGTACTTC.

In this sample, this clone turned up a few times. V gene TRBV30 combines with J gene TRBJ1-2; D is perhaps TRBD1 (5 bases). CDR3 length: 13 amino acids. Trimming pared 3 bases from V and 4 bases from J, leaving 12 bases between. The germline V gene encodes CDR1 GTSNPN and CDR2 SVGIG (reference sequence). CDR3 DNA: TGTGCCTGGAGGGCAGGGCCGGGCTATGGCTACACCTTC. Translation: CAWRAGPGYGYTF.

The sample holds a few counts of this clone. The CDR3 is CASSRGDYLTGELFF. DNA for the CDR3: TGTGCCAGCAGCCGAGGGGACTACCTCACCGGGGAGCTGTTTTTT. This rearrangement joins TRBV28 to TRBJ2-2; TRBD2 agrees at 7 bases. This CDR3 has 15 residues. Trimming cost V 6 bases and J 4 bases; bases outside gene matches: 8. Per germline, CDR1 MDHEN and CDR2 SYDVKM.

CDR3 coding DNA: TGTGCCAGCACCGGTGCCCAAAACATTCAGTACTTC. Translating gives CASTGAQNIQYF. The V and J genes are TRBV28 and TRBJ2-4; D uncertain. The CDR3 totals 12 residues. The germline CDR1 and CDR2 sequences are MDHEN and SYDVKM. Deletions cut 7 bases from V and 5 bases from J, with 9 bases between.

This clone was detected only a few times. The chain carries TRBV27 and TRBJ2-3; a weak D match, TRBD2 (6 bases). V shed 2 bases and J shed 2 bases, with 8 bases lying between them. In germline, CDR1 is MNHEY, CDR2 SMNVEV (reference sequence). The length of the CDR3 is 14 residues. DNA of the CDR3: TGTGCCAGCAGTTTACGGGAGAACACAGATACGCAGTATTTT. Amino acid sequence: CASSLRENTDTQYF.

This chain joins TRBV5-4 and TRBJ2-3; D gene uncertain. CDR1 SGHNT and CDR2 YYREEE come from the germline V gene (reference sequence). Trimming removed 2 bases from V and 4 bases from J, with 11 bases in between. The CDR3 runs to 14 residues. The CDR3 bases are TGTGCCAGCAGCTTCCCACCCGTAGCAGATACGCAGTATTTT. Translated: CASSFPPVADTQYF.

The chain employs TRBV14 and TRBJ2-1; D gene ambiguous. There are 11 residues in the CDR3. Trimming took 4 bases from V and 5 from J, leaving 3 bases between them. The germline CDR1 and CDR2 sequences are SGHDN and FVKESK. The CDR3 is CASSLNNEQFF. In DNA form, the CDR3 reads TGTGCCAGCAGCCTCAACAATGAGCAGTTCTTC.